This T cell receptor (beta chain) is from a study of OX40 agonist ivuxolimab in advanced cancers. Concerning the study at large: The costimulatory receptor OX40 (CD134) was targeted by ivuxolimab, a fully human IgG2 agonistic monoclonal antibody. Intravenous ivuxolimab was administered to patients every 2 weeks at six dose levels: 0.01, 0.1, 0.3, 1.5, 3 and 10 mg/kg. Peripheral TCRbeta sequencing aimed to test whether ivuxolimab altered TCR sequence diversity and caused clonal T-cell expansion. The paper describes the monotherapy dose-escalation part (N = 52 patients) of the phase I trial of ivuxolimab. A male proportion of roughly 80% and a mean age of roughly 58 years, ranging from 23 to 79, were recorded for the dose-escalation cohort. Of the roughly 52 patients in dose escalation, 19 had hepatocellular carcinoma, some 15 had melanoma, 9 had renal cell carcinoma and 9 had head and neck cancer. Patients were allowed to have had prior anti-PD-1, anti-PD-L1 or anti-CTLA-4 therapy, and 30% to 40% of the dose-escalation patients had previously received checkpoint inhibitors. Partial responses occurred in three dose-escalation patients, of whom one had hepatocellular carcinoma and two had cutaneous melanoma. The paper's findings and limits, for the study overall: Clonal expansion of both CD4+ and CD8+ blood T cells was observed from baseline to week 6 at doses 0.1 to 3.0 mg/kg. Which antigens the clonally expanded peripheral T cells were specific for was not determined. Low levels of normalized T-cell clonal expansion were also seen in some patients who did not respond. In the 0.1-3.0 mg/kg groups, partial responders had among the lowest normalized peripheral clonal expansion, particularly in CD8+ T cells. After ivuxolimab, expanded clones were on average more numerous among CD8+ T cells than among CD4+ T cells.

Regarding this clone: The specificity of this receptor is unknown. One base away there is no much larger clone; base qualities are not given.

Genomic DNA was extracted from sorted cells for sequencing of the TCRbeta CDR3 region. The immunoSEQ Assay was used for sequencing of TCRbeta CDR3 regions. TCRdb carries this immuneACCESS record with in-frame sequences only. Its versions omit some clonotypes, under half of them owing to an unresolved V gene in the studies checked, with the rest unexplained. In this sample the table shows 57,000 or so clones, around 86% of which occur a single time. The ten largest clones capture approximately 4% of the sample. V sheds 1 base and J sheds 8 bases, leaving 11 bases between their ends. The CDR3 has 13 amino acids, counting the end cysteine and phenylalanine. The kept DNA is CDR3 alone, 39 bases in frame from the first base. The germline V gene sets CDR1 to MGHRA and CDR2 to YSYEKL. Patients with a history of autoimmune disease or receiving systemic immunosuppression were excluded from the trial. In every dose cohort, peripheral blood was drawn for TCR sequencing at baseline, cycle 4 day 1, and cycle 7 day 1. The samples were taken from a phase I, first-in-human, multicenter, open-label dose-escalation trial of ivuxolimab. Adults with locally advanced or metastatic melanoma, renal cell, hepatocellular, or head and neck squamous cell carcinoma were enrolled in the trial. CD4+ and CD8+ T cells were sorted separately from peripheral blood before TCR sequencing.

Here the sequenced sample was CD4+ or CD8+ T cells sorted from blood, taken in a trial of the OX40 agonist ivuxolimab. The source of this sequence is an adult with an advanced solid tumor such as melanoma, head and neck, liver or kidney cancer. The chain is assembled from TRBV4-1 and TRBJ1-2; no D gene can be assigned with confidence. The DNA is as follows: TGCGCCAGCAGCCAAGCAAATTCGGGCGGCTACACCTTC. This gives the protein CASSQANSGGYTF.